The 18 T cell receptor beta chains in this list originate from one sample, sequenced in a study of PD-L1 blockade in urothelial cancer (dated by TCRdb to 2016 to 2017). The time point label for this specimen denotes: peripheral blood 6 weeks after treatment start. The protocol used for the library was the immunoSEQ multiplex PCR assay. Entries here come from immuneACCESS through TCRdb and include only in-frame sequences with V and J called. Some clones fail to appear in such tables; in the studies checked, an unresolved V gene covers under half of the shortfall, and the cause of the remainder is unknown. For this sample there are around 69,000 clones; 85% to 95% appear just once. Of the sample, about 0.91% is held by the ten largest clones. The material was PBMCs, obtained around atezolizumab (anti-PD-L1) treatment. Receptor source: a woman at least 80 years old with urothelial cancer.

This clone was seen once. V gene TRBV29-1 combines with J gene TRBJ2-2; 9 bases are shared with TRBD1. The CDR3 sequence is 15 residues long. V shed 7 bases and J 0 bases; nucleotides not matched to a gene: 6. Looked up from germline, CDR1 is SQVTM and CDR2 is ANQGSEA. CDR3 amino acids: CSAADRGANTGELFF. CDR3 coding DNA: TGCAGCGCTGCCGACAGGGGGGCGAACACCGGGGAGCTGTTTTTT.

This chain uses TRBV19 with TRBJ2-1; the D gene is possibly TRBD1 (6 bases). This CDR3 region has 10 residues. V was clipped by 7 bases and J by 10 bases, with 8 bases between them. From germline, CDR1 is LNHDA and CDR2 SQIVND (reference sequence). The CDR3 nucleotides read TGTGCCAGTAAGGGGGACGAGCAGTTCTTC. It translates to CASKGDEQFF.

J is TRBJ2-5 and V is TRBV28; D uncertain. This CDR3 has 15 residues. V was pared by 4 bases and J by 2 bases, with 14 bases between. The germline V gene encodes CDR1 MDHEN and CDR2 SYDVKM. Here the CDR3 reads CASSSAAARQETQYF. CDR3 in DNA: TGTGCCAGCAGTTCTGCCGCAGCGCGACAAGAGACCCAGTACTTC.

The chain couples TRBV9 to TRBJ1-2, with D unresolved. The CDR3 extends over 14 amino acids. Germline assignment: CDR1 SGDLS and CDR2 YYNGEE. V dropped 0 bases and J dropped 6 bases, with 12 bases sitting between them. The CDR3 sequence is CASSVGGGSNGYTF. The CDR3 region has the DNA TGTGCCAGCAGCGTAGGAGGTGGATCTAATGGCTACACCTTC.

The chain links TRBV18 to TRBJ2-1, with 8 bases fitting TRBD2. In germline, CDR1 is KGHSH, CDR2 LQKENI. The CDR3 spans 14 residues. Trimming removed 2 bases from V and 5 bases from J; junction bases left unmatched: 2. This CDR3 is CASSPYGGDNEQFF. The CDR3 coding sequence is TGTGCCAGCTCACCATACGGGGGGGACAATGAGCAGTTCTTC. The full variable domain, completed using reference TRBV18 and TRBJ2-1, is NAGVMQNPRHLVRRRGQEARLRCSPMKGHSHVYWYRQLPEEGLKFMVYLQKENIIDESGMPKERFSAEFPKEGPSILRIQQVVRGDSAAYFCASSPYGGDNEQFFGPGTRLTVL.

The chain has TRBV27 and TRBJ2-1; TRBD2 aligns across 7 bases. Germline trimming cut 2 bases from V and 3 bases from J; bases unmatched to any gene: 10. This CDR3 has 17 amino acids. CDR1 and CDR2 from the germline V gene are MNHEY and SMNVEV (reference sequence). Here the CDR3 reads CASSLRSREAVYNEQFF. The CDR3, as DNA: TGTGCCAGCAGTTTAAGAAGTCGGGAGGCGGTCTACAATGAGCAGTTCTTC.

The chain employs TRBV5-1 and TRBJ2-1; a possible D gene is TRBD2 (6 bases). The ends were cut back, 4 bases at V and 2 bases at J, with 16 bases in the middle. The germline CDR1 and CDR2 sequences are SGHRS and YFSETQ. The CDR3 covers 16 residues. DNA of the CDR3: TGCGCCAGCAGCAATTACCTAGCGAGAGCCTACAATGAGCAGTTCTTC. Its translation is CASSNYLARAYNEQFF.

The V and J genes are TRBV19 and TRBJ1-1; 9 bases are a match to TRBD1. Germline trimming cut 5 bases from V and 7 bases from J; bases unmatched to any gene: 5. Germline V lookup: CDR1 LNHDA, CDR2 SQIVND (reference sequence). This CDR3 contains 13 residues. Here the CDR3 reads CASSRGQGHEAFF. The CDR3 nucleotides read TGTGCCAGTAGTCGTGGACAGGGGCATGAAGCTTTCTTT. The complete variable domain, with remaining parts taken from reference TRBV19 and TRBJ1-1, reads DGGITQSPKYLFRKEGQNVTLSCEQNLNHDAMYWYRQDPGQGLRLIYYSQIVNDFQKGDIAEGYSVSREKKESFPLTVTSAQKNPTAFYLCASSRGQGHEAFFGQGTRLTVV.

The gene calls are TRBV6-1 and TRBJ2-7; the match to TRBD1 covers 10 bases. V dropped 7 bases and J dropped 0; count of bases not matched to a gene: 3. The germline CDR1 and CDR2 sequences are MNHNS and SASEGT. This CDR3 has 14 amino acids. The CDR3 DNA follows: TGTGCCAGCACCCGGACAGGGGGCTCCTACGAGCAGTACTTC. It is translated as CASTRTGGSYEQYF.

This clone was found once. The genes are TRBV18 and TRBJ2-7, with 7 bases fitting TRBD2. Germline V gene data show CDR1 as KGHSH and CDR2 as LQKENI. V was pared by 0 bases and J by 3 bases, with 14 bases of the junction left unmatched. This CDR3 contains 18 residues. The CDR3 is CASSPPLSWDGGIYEQYF. CDR3 in DNA: TGTGCCAGCTCACCACCGCTCTCGTGGGACGGGGGGATCTACGAGCAGTACTTC.

The chain employs TRBV2 and TRBJ2-5; D ambiguous. This CDR3 contains 11 residues. The germline CDR1 and CDR2 sequences are SNHLY and FYNNEI. V lost 6 bases, J lost 1 base, and 3 bases lay in between. CDR3 sequence: CASSSQETQYF. In DNA form, the CDR3 reads TGTGCCAGCAGCAGCCAAGAGACCCAGTACTTC.

The genes are TRBV5-1 and TRBJ2-7; 7 positions agree with TRBD2. Germline lookup yields CDR1 SGHRS and CDR2 YFSETQ. Trimming cost V 6 bases and J 6 bases; bases outside gene matches: 18. There are 16 residues in the CDR3. The CDR3: CASTKDSTGEGGEQYF. The CDR3, as DNA: TGCGCCAGCACCAAGGACTCAACTGGGGAGGGAGGCGAGCAGTACTTC.

This clone was observed once. The V call is TRBV12-5, the J call TRBJ2-5; 7 nucleotides agree with TRBD2. In germline, CDR1 is LGHNT, CDR2 FRNRAP. V shed 5 bases and J 4 bases; nucleotides not matched to a gene: 7. The CDR3 runs to 14 residues. The CDR3 loop is CASGPGTNVETQYF. DNA for the CDR3: TGTGCTAGTGGTCCGGGGACTAACGTAGAGACCCAGTACTTC.

The chain couples TRBV18 to TRBJ1-1; D perhaps matches TRBD1 (5 bases). Trimming pared 6 bases from V and 5 bases from J, leaving 13 bases between. The CDR3 length is 13 residues. CDR1 KGHSH and CDR2 LQKENI come from the germline V gene. Here the CDR3 reads CASSITQGTEAFF. For the CDR3, the DNA is TGTGCCAGCTCCATAACCCAGGGAACTGAAGCTTTCTTT.

This chain uses TRBV27 with TRBJ2-7; TRBD2 agrees at 8 bases. CDR3 size: 18 residues. V lost 4 bases to trimming and J lost 1 base; unmatched junction nucleotides: 15. CDR1 and CDR2 (germline): MNHEY, SMNVEV (reference sequence). CDR3 nucleotide sequence: TGTGCCAGCAGTTCCCGTAGACGGGGGGGGATCTTATCCTACGAGCAGTACTTC. Translated: CASSSRRRGGILSYEQYF.

CDR3 region: CASSLTSGSSYEQYF. The CDR3 DNA reads as TGCGCCAGCAGCTTGACCAGCGGGAGCTCCTACGAGCAGTACTTC. V gene TRBV5-1 combines with J gene TRBJ2-7; TRBD2 agrees at 8 bases. This CDR3 contains 15 residues. V shed 1 base and J 0 bases; nucleotides not matched to a gene: 3. Germline assignment: CDR1 SGHRS and CDR2 YFSETQ.

V and J are TRBV29-1 and TRBJ2-1; 7 nucleotides align to TRBD1. The V gene end was trimmed by 6 bases and the J gene end by 3 bases; junction bases not matched to a gene: 8. The CDR3 is made up of 14 amino acids. The V gene's germline CDR1 is SQVTM and CDR2 ANQGSEA. The CDR3 protein is CSVPDRVGYNEQFF. The DNA for the CDR3 is TGCAGCGTACCAGACAGGGTCGGCTACAATGAGCAGTTCTTC.

The chain links TRBV10-1 to TRBJ2-1; the D gene is possibly TRBD2 (5 bases). Trimming took 2 bases from V and 6 from J, leaving 11 bases between them. This CDR3 comprises 14 residues. Germline CDR1 is WNHNN and CDR2 is SYGVQD (reference sequence). Here the CDR3 reads CASSERLAGNEQFF. CDR3 bases: TGCGCCAGCAGTGAGAGGCTAGCAGGCAATGAGCAGTTCTTC.